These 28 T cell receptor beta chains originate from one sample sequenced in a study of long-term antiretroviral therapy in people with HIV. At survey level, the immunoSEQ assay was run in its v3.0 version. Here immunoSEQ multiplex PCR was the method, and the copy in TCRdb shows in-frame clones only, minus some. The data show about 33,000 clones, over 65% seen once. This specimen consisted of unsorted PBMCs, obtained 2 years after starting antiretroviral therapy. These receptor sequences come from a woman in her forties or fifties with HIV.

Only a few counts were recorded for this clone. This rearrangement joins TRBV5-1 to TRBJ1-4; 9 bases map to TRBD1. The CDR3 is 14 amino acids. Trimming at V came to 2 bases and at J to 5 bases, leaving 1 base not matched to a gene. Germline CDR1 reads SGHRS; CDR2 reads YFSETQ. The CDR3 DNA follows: TGCGCCAGCAGCTTCGGGACAGGGAATGAAAAACTGTTTTTT. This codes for CASSFGTGNEKLFF. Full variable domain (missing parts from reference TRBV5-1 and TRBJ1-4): KAGVTQTPRYLIKTRGQQVTLSCSPISGHRSVSWYQQTPGQGLQFLFEYFSETQRNKGNFPGRFSGRQFSNSRSEMNVSTLELGDSALYLCASSFGTGNEKLFFGSGTQLSVL.

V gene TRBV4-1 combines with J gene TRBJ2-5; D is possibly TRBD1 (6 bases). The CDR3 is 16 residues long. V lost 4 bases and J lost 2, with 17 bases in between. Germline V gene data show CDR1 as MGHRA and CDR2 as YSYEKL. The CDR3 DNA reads TGCGCCAGCAGCCTCCCTATTCTACAGGGACAAGAGACCCAGTACTTC. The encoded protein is CASSLPILQGQETQYF.

For the CDR3, the DNA is TGTGCCAGTAGTACGGAACGGGGGGGCCGAGGCGGGGAGCTGTTTTTT. The encoded protein is CASSTERGGRGGELFF. V usage is TRBV19 and J usage is TRBJ2-2, with TRBD2 identical over 8 bases. Per germline, CDR1 LNHDA and CDR2 SQIVND (reference sequence). The CDR3 is made up of 16 amino acids. J lost 7 bases, V lost 4 bases, and 11 bases had no gene match.

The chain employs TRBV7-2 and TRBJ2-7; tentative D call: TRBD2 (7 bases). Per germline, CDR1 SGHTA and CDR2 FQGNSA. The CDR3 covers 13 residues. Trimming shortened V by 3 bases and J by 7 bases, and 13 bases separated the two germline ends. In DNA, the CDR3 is TGTGCCAGCAGCTTCAGGACAGCGGGGGAGCAGTACTTC. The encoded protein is CASSFRTAGEQYF.

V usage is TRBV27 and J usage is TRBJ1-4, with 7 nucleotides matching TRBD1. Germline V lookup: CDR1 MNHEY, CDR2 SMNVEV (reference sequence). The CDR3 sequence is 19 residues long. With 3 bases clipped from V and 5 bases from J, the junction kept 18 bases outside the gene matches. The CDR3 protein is CASSFRQGGAAGVNEKLFF. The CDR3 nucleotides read TGTGCCAGCAGTTTCCGTCAGGGGGGCGCCGCTGGGGTGAATGAAAAACTGTTTTTT. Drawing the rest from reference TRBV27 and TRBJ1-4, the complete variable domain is EAQVTQNPRYLITVTGKKLTVTCSQNMNHEYMSWYRQDPGLGLRQIYYSMNVEVTDKGDVPEGYKVSRKEKRNFPLILESPSPNQTSLYFCASSFRQGGAAGVNEKLFFGSGTQLSVL.

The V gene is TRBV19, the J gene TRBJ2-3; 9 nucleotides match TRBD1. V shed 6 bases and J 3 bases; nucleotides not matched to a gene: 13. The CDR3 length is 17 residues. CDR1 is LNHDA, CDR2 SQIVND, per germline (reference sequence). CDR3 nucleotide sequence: TGTGCCAGTAGACCAGCACCGGGACAGGGAAGAACAGATACGCAGTATTTT. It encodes CASRPAPGQGRTDTQYF.

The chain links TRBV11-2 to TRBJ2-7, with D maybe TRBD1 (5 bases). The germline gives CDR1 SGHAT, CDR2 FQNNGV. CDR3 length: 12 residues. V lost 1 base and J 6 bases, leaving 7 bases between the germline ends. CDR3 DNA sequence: TGTGCCAGCAGCTTAGGCCAGGGCGAGCAGTACGTC. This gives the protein CASSLGQGEQYV.

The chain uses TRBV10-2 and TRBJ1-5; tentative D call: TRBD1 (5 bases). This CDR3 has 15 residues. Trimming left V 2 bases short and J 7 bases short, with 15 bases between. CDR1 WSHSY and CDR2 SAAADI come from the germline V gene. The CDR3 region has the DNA TGCGCCAGCAGTGAGAGTAATCCAGGGCCCCAGCCCCAGCATTTT. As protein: CASSESNPGPQPQHF.

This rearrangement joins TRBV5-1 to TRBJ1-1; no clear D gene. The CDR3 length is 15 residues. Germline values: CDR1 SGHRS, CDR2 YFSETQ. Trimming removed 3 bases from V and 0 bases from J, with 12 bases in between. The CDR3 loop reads CASSSGRAMNTEAFF. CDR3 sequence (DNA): TGCGCCAGCAGCTCTGGTAGAGCCATGAACACTGAAGCTTTCTTT.

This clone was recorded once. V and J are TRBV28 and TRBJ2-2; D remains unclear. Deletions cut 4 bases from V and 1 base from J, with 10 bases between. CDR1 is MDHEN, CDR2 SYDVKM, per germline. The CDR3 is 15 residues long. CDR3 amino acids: CASSSPPGNTGELFF. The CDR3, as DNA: TGTGCCAGCAGTTCCCCCCCGGGGAACACCGGGGAGCTGTTTTTT.

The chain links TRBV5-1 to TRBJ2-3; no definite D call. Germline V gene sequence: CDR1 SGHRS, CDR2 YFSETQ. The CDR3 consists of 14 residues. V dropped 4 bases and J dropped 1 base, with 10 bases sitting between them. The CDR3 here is CASSPVGRTDTQYF. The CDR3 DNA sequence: TGCGCCAGCAGCCCGGTTGGCCGCACAGATACGCAGTATTTT.

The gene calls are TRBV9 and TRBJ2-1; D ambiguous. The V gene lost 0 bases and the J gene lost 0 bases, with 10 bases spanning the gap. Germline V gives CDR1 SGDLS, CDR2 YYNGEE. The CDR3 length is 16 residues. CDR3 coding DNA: TGTGCCAGCAGCGTAGGGACGGCCAGCTCCTACAATGAGCAGTTCTTC. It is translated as CASSVGTASSYNEQFF.

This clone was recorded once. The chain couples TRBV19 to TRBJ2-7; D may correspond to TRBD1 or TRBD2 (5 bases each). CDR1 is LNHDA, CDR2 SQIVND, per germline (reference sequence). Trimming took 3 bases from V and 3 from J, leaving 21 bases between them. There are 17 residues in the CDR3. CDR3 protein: CASSIILRRGADYEQYF. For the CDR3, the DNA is TGTGCCAGTAGTATTATTTTGAGAAGAGGGGCCGACTACGAGCAGTACTTC.

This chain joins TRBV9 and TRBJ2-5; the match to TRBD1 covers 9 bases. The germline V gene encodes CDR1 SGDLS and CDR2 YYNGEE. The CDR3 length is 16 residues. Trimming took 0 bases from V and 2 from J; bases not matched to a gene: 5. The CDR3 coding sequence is TGTGCCAGCAGCGTAGGGCTTGGGACAGGGCAAGAGACCCAGTACTTC. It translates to CASSVGLGTGQETQYF.

The CDR3 sequence: CASSYRTVEAFF. The CDR3 bases are TGTGCCAGCAGTTACAGAACCGTGGAAGCTTTCTTT. The genes are TRBV2 and TRBJ1-1; D uncertain. Germline assignment: CDR1 SNHLY and CDR2 FYNNEI. V lost 5 bases to trimming and J lost 8 bases, with 12 bases between them. The CDR3 has 12 amino acids.

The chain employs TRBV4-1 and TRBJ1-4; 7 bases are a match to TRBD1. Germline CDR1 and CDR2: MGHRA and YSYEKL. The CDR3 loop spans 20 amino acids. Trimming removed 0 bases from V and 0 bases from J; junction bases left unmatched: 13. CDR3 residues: CASSQEKRTGRSATNEKLFF. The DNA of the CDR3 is TGCGCCAGCAGCCAAGAAAAGAGGACAGGCAGAAGTGCAACTAATGAAAAACTGTTTTTT.

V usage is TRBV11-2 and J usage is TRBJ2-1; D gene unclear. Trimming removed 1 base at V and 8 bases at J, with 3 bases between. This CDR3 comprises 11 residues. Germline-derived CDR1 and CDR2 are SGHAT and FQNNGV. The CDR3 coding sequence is TGTGCCAGCAGCTTAGCCCATGAGCAGTTCTTC. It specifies CASSLAHEQFF.

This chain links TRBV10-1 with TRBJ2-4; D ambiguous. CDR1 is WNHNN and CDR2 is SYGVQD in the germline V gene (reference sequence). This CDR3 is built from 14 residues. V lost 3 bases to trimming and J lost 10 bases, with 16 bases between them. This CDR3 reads CASSEGRYTGIQYF. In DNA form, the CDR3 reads TGCGCCAGCAGTGAAGGACGGTATACTGGGATTCAGTACTTC.

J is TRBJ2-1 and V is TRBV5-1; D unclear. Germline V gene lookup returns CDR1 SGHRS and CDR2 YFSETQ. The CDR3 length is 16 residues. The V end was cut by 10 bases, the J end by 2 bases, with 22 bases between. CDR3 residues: CAAFTLRFRTYNEQFF. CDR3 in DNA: TGCGCCGCCTTTACACTCAGATTCCGTACCTACAATGAGCAGTTCTTC.

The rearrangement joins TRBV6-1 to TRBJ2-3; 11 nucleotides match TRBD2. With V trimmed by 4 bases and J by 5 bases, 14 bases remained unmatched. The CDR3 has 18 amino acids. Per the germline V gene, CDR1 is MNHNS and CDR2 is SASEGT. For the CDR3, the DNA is TGTGCCAGCAGTGGGGGTGCGGGACTAGCGGCTCCTGGAGATACGCAGTATTTT. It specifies CASSGGAGLAAPGDTQYF.

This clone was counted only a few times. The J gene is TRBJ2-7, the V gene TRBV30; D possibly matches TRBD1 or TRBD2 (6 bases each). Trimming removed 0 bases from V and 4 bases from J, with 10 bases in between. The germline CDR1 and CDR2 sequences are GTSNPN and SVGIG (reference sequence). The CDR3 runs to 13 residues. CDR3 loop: CAWSVQGRYEQYF. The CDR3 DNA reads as TGTGCCTGGAGTGTGCAGGGGAGGTACGAGCAGTACTTC.

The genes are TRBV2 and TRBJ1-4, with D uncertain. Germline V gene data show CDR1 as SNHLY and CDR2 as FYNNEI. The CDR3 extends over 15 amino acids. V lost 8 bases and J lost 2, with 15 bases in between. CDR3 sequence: CASSGGLGTNEKLFF. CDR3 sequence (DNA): TGTGCCAGCTCAGGCGGGTTGGGGACTAATGAAAAACTGTTTTTT.

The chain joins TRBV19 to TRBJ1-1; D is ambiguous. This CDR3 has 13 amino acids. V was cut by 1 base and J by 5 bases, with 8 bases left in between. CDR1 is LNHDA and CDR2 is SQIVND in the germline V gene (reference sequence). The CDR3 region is CASSIGRLTEAFF. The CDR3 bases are TGTGCCAGTAGTATAGGGAGACTAACTGAAGCTTTCTTT.

Here the CDR3 reads CARDWAGRNTEAFF. DNA of the CDR3: TGTGCCAGGGACTGGGCAGGGCGGAACACTGAAGCTTTCTTT. The chain recombines TRBV2 with TRBJ1-1, with D perhaps matching TRBD1 (5 bases). The germline CDR1 and CDR2 sequences are SNHLY and FYNNEI. V shed 9 bases and J shed 1 base, with 15 bases lying between them. The CDR3 is 14 amino acids. The full variable domain, its missing parts supplied by reference TRBV2 and TRBJ1-1, is EPEVTQTPSHQVTQMGQEVILRCVPISNHLYFYWYRQILGQKVEFLVSFYNNEISEKSEIFDDQFSVERPDGSNFTLKIRSTKLEDSAMYFCARDWAGRNTEAFFGQGTRLTVV.

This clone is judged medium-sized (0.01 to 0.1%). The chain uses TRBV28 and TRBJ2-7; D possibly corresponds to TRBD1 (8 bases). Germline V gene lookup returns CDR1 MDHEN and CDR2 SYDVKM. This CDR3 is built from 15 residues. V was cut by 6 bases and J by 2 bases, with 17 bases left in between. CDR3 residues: CASRLRTGTTYEQYF. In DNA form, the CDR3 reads TGTGCCAGCAGACTTCGGACAGGGACTACCTACGAGCAGTACTTC.

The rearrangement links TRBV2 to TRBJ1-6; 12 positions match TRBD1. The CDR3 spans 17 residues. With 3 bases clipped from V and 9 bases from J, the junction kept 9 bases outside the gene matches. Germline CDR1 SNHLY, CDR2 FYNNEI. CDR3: CASSDVPGQGAGSPLHF. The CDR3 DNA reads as TGTGCCAGCAGTGATGTCCCGGGACAGGGGGCGGGTTCACCCCTCCACTTT. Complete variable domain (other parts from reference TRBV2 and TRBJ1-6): EPEVTQTPSHQVTQMGQEVILRCVPISNHLYFYWYRQILGQKVEFLVSFYNNEISEKSEIFDDQFSVERPDGSNFTLKIRSTKLEDSAMYFCASSDVPGQGAGSPLHFGNGTRLTVT.

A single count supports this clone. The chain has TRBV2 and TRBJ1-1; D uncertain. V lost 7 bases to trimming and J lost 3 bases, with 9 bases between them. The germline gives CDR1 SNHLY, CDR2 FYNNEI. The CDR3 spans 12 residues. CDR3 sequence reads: CASTRGYTEAFF. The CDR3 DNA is TGTGCCAGCACCCGGGGATACACTGAAGCTTTCTTT.

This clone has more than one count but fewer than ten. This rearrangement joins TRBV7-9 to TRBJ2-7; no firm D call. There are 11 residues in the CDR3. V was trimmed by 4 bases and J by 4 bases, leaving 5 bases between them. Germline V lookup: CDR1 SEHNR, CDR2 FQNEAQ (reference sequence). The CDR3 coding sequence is TGTGCCAGCAGCTCAGTTTACGAGCAGTACTTC. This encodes CASSSVYEQYF. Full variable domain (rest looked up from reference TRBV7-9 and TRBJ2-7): DTGVSQNPRHKITKRGQNVTFRCDPISEHNRLYWYRQTLGQGPEFLTYFQNEAQLEKSRLLSDRFSAERPKGSFSTLEIQRTEQGDSAMYLCASSSVYEQYFGPGTRLTVT.